The 18 T cell receptor beta chains in this list originate from one sample, sequenced in a study of T cells in Graves' hyperthyroidism and ophthalmopathy (dated by TCRdb to between 2017 and 2020). Library generation was performed with multiplex PCR. Instrument on record: Illumina HiSeq 2000. TCR beta CDR3 regions were amplified from RNA transcripts. A first-round RT-PCR of the TCR CDR3 used the HTBI primer set with the Qiagen OneStep RT-PCR kit. TCRdb reanalyzed the raw reads on its own, using fastp at Q25 for trimming and MiXCR for clone calling, and kept in-frame beta chains. Each record represents a unique CDR3 protein, reported with the most common genes and DNA among its rows. The sample contains under 400,000 distinct CDR3 sequences, about 18% of them found a single time. The top ten hold around 54% of the sample. The sample consisted of blood. The receptor set was obtained from a woman between 45 and 65 years old with Graves' hyperthyroidism.

V and J are TRBV5-6 and TRBJ2-3; D remains unclear. The length of the CDR3 is 13 residues. V was trimmed by 1 base and J by 8 bases, leaving 11 bases between them. Germline V gene lookup returns CDR1 SGHDT and CDR2 YYEEEE. The CDR3 loop is CASSLRRPATQYF. The CDR3 nucleotides read TGTGCCAGCAGCTTGCGCAGGCCGGCTACGCAGTATTTT.

The sample holds a few counts of this clonotype. The chain has TRBV10-3 and TRBJ2-1; D is undetermined. The germline gives CDR1 ENHRY, CDR2 SYGVKD. This CDR3 is built from 15 residues. Trimming stripped 1 base from V and 4 bases from J, with 11 bases between. The CDR3 nucleotides are TGTGCCATCAGTGAGTACCGAACGCCATACAATGAGCAGTTCTTC. This translates into CAISEYRTPYNEQFF.

This clonotype was found many times. The gene calls are TRBV3-1 and TRBJ1-2, with D maybe TRBD1 (6 bases). The CDR3 has 13 amino acids. The ends were cut back, 6 bases at V and 8 bases at J, with 16 bases in the middle. The germline gives CDR1 LGHDT, CDR2 YNNKEL (reference sequence). DNA for the CDR3: TGTGCCAGCAGGCTACAGGGTGTAGAGGGCTACACCTTC. The encoded protein is CASRLQGVEGYTF. The whole variable domain, remainder taken from reference TRBV3-1 and TRBJ1-2, is DTAVSQTPKYLVTQMGNDKSIKCEQNLGHDTMYWYKQDSKKFLKIMFSYNNKELIINETVPNRFSPKSPDKAHLNLHINSLELGDSAVYFCASRLQGVEGYTFGSGTRLTVV.

V and J are TRBV6-1 and TRBJ1-5, with D unresolved. Germline V lookup: CDR1 MNHNS, CDR2 SASEGT. The length of the CDR3 is 14 residues. V was pared by 8 bases and J by 7 bases, with 18 bases between. The CDR3 spells CASAGSGVSQPQHF. In DNA, the CDR3 is TGTGCCAGCGCCGGGTCTGGGGTGAGCCAGCCCCAGCATTTT.

The table lists this clonotype with a count of one. A much larger clone sits a single nucleotide away, making a read error possible. This chain joins TRBV20-1 and TRBJ2-7, with 8 bases matching TRBD1. The length of the CDR3 is 17 residues. Losses at the gene ends were 0 bases for V and 0 bases for J; bases not matched to a gene: 10. The germline V gene encodes CDR1 DFQATT and CDR2 SNEGSKA (reference sequence). Here the CDR3 reads CSARDRTRGRGSYEQYF. In DNA form, the CDR3 reads TGCAGTGCTAGAGATCGAACCAGGGGGCGAGGCTCCTACGAGCAGTACTTC.

This clonotype was counted at least ten times. V gene TRBV11-2 combines with J gene TRBJ2-7, with a possible D match to TRBD2 (7 bases). The V and J ends lost 1 base and 2 bases respectively, with 15 bases between them. CDR1 is SGHAT and CDR2 is FQNNGV in the germline V gene. This CDR3 spans 16 amino acids. CDR3 coding DNA: TGTGCCAGCAGCTTAGGGGGGGGGCGGAGAACCTACGAGCAGTACTTC. This gives the protein CASSLGGGRRTYEQYF. Full variable domain (remainder filled in from reference TRBV11-2 and TRBJ2-7): EAGVAQSPRYKIIEKRQSVAFWCNPISGHATLYWYQQILGQGPKLLIQFQNNGVVDDSQLPKDRFSAERLKGVDSTLKIQPAKLEDSAVYLCASSLGGGRRTYEQYFGPGTRLTVT.

This clonotype appeared a few times. J is TRBJ2-3 and V is TRBV10-3, with 7 bases matching TRBD2. After removal of 3 bases from V and 1 base from J, the junction contained 4 bases not matched to a gene. The CDR3 sequence is 15 residues long. The V gene's germline CDR1 is ENHRY and CDR2 SYGVKD. The DNA for the CDR3 is TGTGCCATCAGTGACGGCGGGAGAGGCACAGATACGCAGTATTTT. Translated, it gives CAISDGGRGTDTQYF.

This clonotype was counted a single time. This sequence joins TRBV20-1 and TRBJ1-1, with D uncertain. V shed 2 bases and J shed 0 bases, with 7 bases lying between them. This CDR3 contains 13 residues. Germline V lookup: CDR1 DFQATT, CDR2 SNEGSKA (reference sequence). The CDR3: CSARPSMNTEAFF. The DNA for the CDR3 is TGCAGTGCTAGACCGAGCATGAACACTGAAGCTTTCTTT.

This clonotype was seen at least ten times. V and J are TRBV2 and TRBJ2-7; 7 nucleotides agree with TRBD1. Trimming cost V 7 bases and J 2 bases; bases outside gene matches: 8. The V gene's germline CDR1 is SNHLY and CDR2 FYNNEI. The CDR3 totals 14 residues. The CDR3 nucleotides read TGTGCCAGCACCGTAGACAGGGCTCCCTACGAGCAGTACTTC. Translated, it gives CASTVDRAPYEQYF.

This chain links TRBV6-6 with TRBJ1-1; D is ambiguous. From germline, CDR1 is MNHNY and CDR2 SVGAGI (reference sequence). This CDR3 region has 10 residues. Trimming pared 2 bases from V and 11 bases from J, leaving 6 bases between. The DNA for the CDR3 is TGTGCCAGCAGTTACGGACTGGCTTTCTTT. It specifies CASSYGLAFF.

This clonotype showed up many times. The J gene is TRBJ1-1, the V gene TRBV12-3 or TRBV12-4; no definite D call. CDR3 length: 13 residues. Trimming cost V 5 bases and J 3 bases, with 10 bases left between them. As DNA, the CDR3 is TGTGCCAGCAGTGTCGAGCTCTACACTGAAGCTTTCTTT. It specifies CASSVELYTEAFF.

There are a few counts of this clonotype. The chain combines TRBV4-1 with TRBJ2-7; maybe TRBD1 (5 bases). Deletions cut 1 base from V and 1 base from J, with 8 bases between. The CDR3 has 14 residues. Per the germline V gene, CDR1 is MGHRA and CDR2 is YSYEKL. This CDR3 is CASSQVGRSYEQYF. In DNA, the CDR3 is TGCGCCAGCAGCCAAGTGGGGCGATCCTACGAGCAGTACTTC.

This clonotype was counted at least ten times. This sequence joins TRBV12-3 or TRBV12-4 and TRBJ1-5; D unresolved. Trimming took 6 bases from V and 9 from J, leaving 15 bases between them. This CDR3 spans 13 amino acids. The CDR3 DNA reads TGTGCCAGCAGGTCGCGTGTAGGAGGGCCCCAGCATTTT. This codes for CASRSRVGGPQHF.

In DNA, the CDR3 is TGTGCCAGCAGCTTATCGGGGGCCCAGGGTGGGCAGTTCTTC. Encoded protein: CASSLSGAQGGQFF. J is TRBJ2-1 and V is TRBV7-2, with D perhaps given as TRBD1 or TRBD2 (6 bases each). The CDR3 runs 14 residues. Germline loops: CDR1 SGHTA, CDR2 FQGNSA. The germline V and J ends were trimmed by 2 bases and 12 bases, with 17 bases remaining between them.

The chain links TRBV20-1 to TRBJ2-2, with 8 bases matching TRBD1. Germline CDR1 DFQATT, CDR2 SNEGSKA (reference sequence). Trimming removed 3 bases from V and 6 bases from J; junction bases left unmatched: 3. The CDR3 is made up of 13 amino acids. This CDR3 is CSARDRESGELFF. CDR3 DNA: TGCAGTGCTAGGGACAGGGAGTCCGGGGAGCTGTTTTTT.

This clonotype has only a few counts. The chain recombines TRBV7-3 with TRBJ2-5; 7 bases are shared with TRBD2. Germline V gives CDR1 SGHTA, CDR2 FQGTGA. This CDR3 region has 14 residues. J was trimmed by 4 bases and V by 3 bases; bases with no gene match: 5. The CDR3 loop is CASSLAGVGETQYF. CDR3 coding DNA: TGTGCCAGCAGCTTGGCGGGAGTAGGAGAGACCCAGTACTTC.

V usage is TRBV11-2 and J usage is TRBJ2-2; D ambiguous. The CDR3 covers 14 residues. The V gene's germline CDR1 is SGHAT and CDR2 FQNNGV. Trimming shortened V by 5 bases and J by 4 bases, and 11 bases separated the two germline ends. CDR3 amino acids: CASSPRVLTGELFF. CDR3 bases: TGTGCCAGCAGCCCCCGTGTACTCACCGGGGAGCTGTTTTTT.

This clonotype was counted ten times or more. The chain couples TRBV18 to TRBJ1-2; 11 bases align to TRBD1. Trimming at V came to 3 bases and at J to 4 bases, leaving 4 bases not matched to a gene. This CDR3 has 15 amino acids. Germline V gene sequence: CDR1 KGHSH, CDR2 LQKENI. CDR3 amino acids: CASSPGQGELYGYTF. As DNA, the CDR3 is TGTGCCAGCTCACCGGGACAGGGGGAGCTCTATGGCTACACCTTC.